The 27 T cell receptor beta chains given below trace back to one sample, sequenced in a study of blood T cell repertoires in COVID-19. Assay used: immunoSEQ multiplex PCR; TCRdb lists only in-frame clones, some missing. The table includes approximately 300,000 clones, 90% detected once. Specimen: PBMCs or T cells enriched from blood (not recorded which). The receptors shown here come from a man between 60 and 70 years old who had recovered from COVID-19.

Only one count was recorded for this clone. The gene calls are TRBV7-2 and TRBJ2-7; 8 nucleotides agree with TRBD2. V shed 7 bases and J 6 bases; nucleotides not matched to a gene: 11. Germline CDR1 is SGHTA and CDR2 is FQGNSA. The CDR3 sequence is 14 residues long. In DNA, the CDR3 is TGTGCCAGCATTCCCCGGGGGGGGCTAAGCGAGCAGTACTTC. It specifies CASIPRGGLSEQYF.

The J gene is TRBJ1-1, the V gene TRBV6-6; D unresolved. CDR3 length equals 14 residues. The V and J ends lost 7 bases and 4 bases respectively, with 16 bases between them. Germline V gives CDR1 MNHNY, CDR2 SVGAGI (reference sequence). In DNA form, the CDR3 reads TGTGCCAGCACCGAGGGCCTTTCATCCACTGAAGCTTTCTTT. As protein: CASTEGLSSTEAFF.

The chain's CDR3 is CASSYYPGTGNDEQFF. The CDR3 DNA reads as TGTGCCAGCAGCTACTATCCCGGGACAGGGAACGATGAGCAGTTCTTC. The chain couples TRBV5-4 to TRBJ2-1; TRBD1 agrees at 9 bases. Trimming at V came to 3 bases and at J to 8 bases, leaving 12 bases not matched to a gene. CDR1 and CDR2 from the germline V gene are SGHNT and YYREEE (reference sequence). This CDR3 spans 16 amino acids.

This sequence joins TRBV30 and TRBJ1-2; perhaps TRBD1 as D (5 bases). Germline V CDR1 and CDR2: GTSNPN, SVGIG (reference sequence). The CDR3 sequence is 14 residues long. Trimming left V 3 bases short and J 4 bases short, with 15 bases between. CDR3 sequence reads: CAWRWRGGSYGYTF. Here the CDR3 DNA reads TGTGCCTGGAGATGGCGGGGGGGTAGCTATGGCTACACCTTC. Full variable domain (remainder filled in from reference TRBV30 and TRBJ1-2): SQTIHQWPATLVQPVGSPLSLECTVEGTSNPNLYWYRQAAGRGLQLLFYSVGIGQISSEVPQNLSASRPQDRQFILSSKKLLLSDSGFYLCAWRWRGGSYGYTFGSGTRLTVV.

The genes are TRBV7-2 and TRBJ2-7; D gene uncertain. The CDR3 is 15 amino acids. Trimming left V 5 bases short and J 0 bases short, with 14 bases between. Germline CDR1 reads SGHTA; CDR2 reads FQGNSA. Here the CDR3 reads CASSQDKLPSYEQYF. CDR3 sequence (DNA): TGTGCCAGCAGCCAAGACAAGTTGCCCTCCTACGAGCAGTACTTC.

V usage is TRBV4-2 and J usage is TRBJ1-3; 7 bases are a match to TRBD1. Germline lookup yields CDR1 LGHNA and CDR2 YNFKEQ. V shed 4 bases, J shed 4 bases, and the junction held 22 bases outside the gene matches. The CDR3 is made up of 20 amino acids. This chain's CDR3 is CASSLPTGRRSRGFGNTIYF. The CDR3 nucleotides are TGTGCCAGCAGCCTACCCACGGGCCGGCGAAGCAGGGGGTTCGGAAACACCATATATTTT.

The chain recombines TRBV29-1 with TRBJ2-7; a possible D gene is TRBD2 (6 bases). The CDR3 contains 12 residues. With 5 bases removed from V and 2 bases from J, the gap between germline ends came to 10 bases. The V gene's germline CDR1 is SQVTM and CDR2 ANQGSEA. The chain's CDR3 is CSVLGGTYEQYF. DNA of the CDR3: TGCAGCGTTCTGGGCGGGACCTACGAGCAGTACTTC.

The chain uses TRBV5-1 and TRBJ1-4; 7 nucleotides agree with TRBD1. This CDR3 spans 15 amino acids. Per germline, CDR1 SGHRS and CDR2 YFSETQ. V gave up 0 bases and J gave up 7 bases; unmatched junction bases: 6. CDR3 protein: CASSLDVTGFEKLFF. The DNA of the CDR3 is TGCGCCAGCAGCTTGGATGTGACAGGGTTTGAAAAACTGTTTTTT.

This clone came up a few times. This rearrangement joins TRBV24-1 to TRBJ2-1, with 8 bases that match TRBD1. This CDR3 comprises 13 residues. In germline, CDR1 is KGHDR, CDR2 SFDVKD. Losses at the gene ends were 4 bases for V and 8 bases for J; bases not matched to a gene: 3. CDR3 loop: CATSDADRDEQFF. The CDR3 region has the DNA TGTGCCACCAGTGACGCGGACAGGGATGAGCAGTTCTTC.

The CDR3 DNA is TGTGCCTGGAGTCAGGGGGTGTACAATGAGCAGTTCTTC. This gives the protein CAWSQGVYNEQFF. The chain recombines TRBV30 with TRBJ2-1; 7 bases agree with TRBD1. Losses at the gene ends were 2 bases for V and 4 bases for J; bases not matched to a gene: 2. The germline V gene encodes CDR1 GTSNPN and CDR2 SVGIG (reference sequence). The CDR3 loop spans 13 amino acids.

This chain joins TRBV21-1 and TRBJ2-7; the table's D call, TRBD2, has no DNA check behind it. TRBV21-1 is annotated as a pseudogene. CDR3 length: 16 residues. The CDR3 reads CASRSTSGTLESEQYF. CDR3 DNA: TGTGCCAGCCGCAGCACTAGCGGCACCTTAGAAAGCGAGCAGTACTTC.

The chain employs TRBV5-1 and TRBJ2-5; TRBD2 agrees at 12 bases. Trimming removed 6 bases from V and 5 bases from J; junction bases left unmatched: 5. The CDR3 loop spans 14 amino acids. Per germline, CDR1 SGHRS and CDR2 YFSETQ. The CDR3 region is CASTNGLAGETQYF. CDR3 coding DNA: TGCGCCAGCACCAACGGACTAGCGGGGGAGACCCAGTACTTC.

The chain carries TRBV4-2 and TRBJ1-3, with 7 bases that match TRBD1. The CDR3 contains 15 residues. The J segment lost 7 bases and the V segment lost 1 base, leaving 7 bases of the junction unmatched. The V gene's germline CDR1 is LGHNA and CDR2 YNFKEQ. CDR3 in DNA: TGTGCCAGCAGCCAAGTTAGGGGGCGAGGGAACACCATATATTTT. This translates into CASSQVRGRGNTIYF.

This sequence joins TRBV4-2 and TRBJ1-4, with a weak D call TRBD1 (6 bases). CDR1 is LGHNA, CDR2 YNFKEQ, per germline. The CDR3 totals 15 residues. Deletions cut 0 bases from V and 5 bases from J, with 10 bases between. The CDR3 sequence: CASSQDGDRNEKLFF. In nucleotides, the CDR3 is TGTGCCAGCAGCCAAGACGGAGACAGGAATGAAAAACTGTTTTTT.

The chain employs TRBV9 and TRBJ2-1; D is uncertain. This CDR3 is 13 amino acids long. Trimming left V 0 bases short and J 8 bases short, with 9 bases between. CDR1 is SGDLS, CDR2 YYNGEE, per germline. The CDR3 coding sequence is TGTGCCAGCAGCGTAGAGTTAGGAGATGAGCAGTTCTTC. As protein: CASSVELGDEQFF.

Here the CDR3 reads CATNDGLAPYNEQFF. In nucleotides, the CDR3 is TGTGCCACCAACGACGGCCTAGCACCCTACAATGAGCAGTTCTTC. The chain combines TRBV24-1 with TRBJ2-1; possible D gene TRBD2, 5 bases. The germline CDR1 and CDR2 sequences are KGHDR and SFDVKD. This CDR3 spans 15 amino acids. Deletions cut 8 bases from V and 2 bases from J, with 15 bases between.

The gene calls are TRBV24-1 and TRBJ1-5; 8 nucleotides agree with TRBD1. The ends lost 5 bases at V and 5 bases at J; junction bases unmatched: 4. Germline values: CDR1 KGHDR, CDR2 SFDVKD. The CDR3 consists of 14 residues. CDR3 amino acids: CATSGVTGDQPQHF. The CDR3 DNA reads as TGTGCCACCAGTGGAGTGACAGGGGATCAGCCCCAGCATTTT.

The chain's CDR3 is CASSLGLVVQGDEKLFF. CDR3 coding DNA: TGTGCCAGCAGCTTAGGTCTAGTTGTTCAGGGTGATGAAAAACTGTTTTTT. The rearrangement uses TRBV7-6 and TRBJ1-4; TRBD1 might be the D (5 bases). Germline CDR1 is SGHVS and CDR2 is FNYEAQ. This CDR3 is 17 amino acids long. V lost 1 base, J lost 6 bases, and 18 bases lay in between. The full variable domain, completed using reference TRBV7-6 and TRBJ1-4, is GAGVSQSPRYKVTKRGQDVALRCDPISGHVSLYWYRQALGQGPEFLTYFNYEAQQDKSGLPNDRFSAERPEGSISTLTIQRTEQRDSAMYRCASSLGLVVQGDEKLFFGSGTQLSVL.

This chain joins TRBV25-1 and TRBJ1-5, with D tentatively TRBD1 (5 bases). The germline V gene has CDR1 MGHDK and CDR2 SYGVNS. Trimming took 3 bases from V and 4 from J, leaving 7 bases between them. The CDR3 runs to 13 residues. Here the CDR3 DNA reads TGTGCCAGCAGTGAGGGGGGTAATCAGCCCCAGCATTTT. Amino acid sequence: CASSEGGNQPQHF.

This clone was detected only once. The V and J genes are TRBV5-5 and TRBJ1-3; no definite D call. This CDR3 has 14 residues. V lost 0 bases to trimming and J lost 3 bases, with 7 bases between them. CDR1 SGHKS and CDR2 YYEKEE come from the germline V gene (reference sequence). This CDR3 reads CASSLDPGGNTIYF. The CDR3 nucleotides are TGTGCCAGCAGCTTGGATCCCGGTGGAAACACCATATATTTT. The full variable domain, its missing parts supplied by reference TRBV5-5 and TRBJ1-3, is DAGVTQSPTHLIKTRGQQVTLRCSPISGHKSVSWYQQVLGQGPQFIFQYYEKEERGRGNFPDRFSARQFPNYSSELNVNALLLGDSALYLCASSLDPGGNTIYFGEGSWLTVV.

This chain connects TRBV3-1 (or the pseudogene TRBV3-2) to TRBJ1-1, with D perhaps TRBD1 (5 bases). The germline CDR1 and CDR2 sequences are LGHDT and YNNKEL (reference sequence). V lost 3 bases and J 4 bases, leaving 15 bases between the germline ends. The CDR3 loop spans 15 amino acids. DNA of the CDR3: TGTGCCAGCAGCCAGACACCCAGGGCGGCCACTGAAGCTTTCTTT. This sequence encodes CASSQTPRAATEAFF.

CDR3 sequence (DNA): TGTGCCAGCAGCGTAGGGCGGCACTCCTACGAGCAGTACTTC. Translation: CASSVGRHSYEQYF. V is TRBV9 and J is TRBJ2-7; D gene unclear. From germline, CDR1 is SGDLS and CDR2 YYNGEE. V lost 0 bases, J lost 0 bases, and 7 bases lay in between. The CDR3 totals 14 residues.

This clone has just a few counts. The chain joins TRBV24-1 to TRBJ1-2; no clear D. The CDR3 is 12 amino acids. V was clipped by 0 bases and J by 8 bases, with 6 bases between them. Germline V gene data show CDR1 as KGHDR and CDR2 as SFDVKD. CDR3 nucleotide sequence: TGTGCCACCAGTGATTTGAACCGGGGCTACACCTTC. Protein: CATSDLNRGYTF.

The chain uses TRBV28 and TRBJ1-2, with a possible D match to TRBD1 (5 bases). The V and J ends lost 1 base and 8 bases respectively, with 17 bases between them. Germline CDR1 MDHEN, CDR2 SYDVKM. The CDR3 extends over 15 amino acids. CDR3 residues: CASSLYRLTGDGYTF. CDR3 DNA: TGTGCCAGCAGTTTATATCGACTCACGGGGGACGGCTACACCTTC.

The J gene is TRBJ2-7, the V gene TRBV19, with D possibly matching TRBD1 (5 bases). The CDR3 is made up of 15 amino acids. V was shortened by 0 bases and J by 7 bases, with 16 bases between the two germline ends. CDR1 is LNHDA and CDR2 is SQIVND in the germline V gene (reference sequence). The CDR3 loop is CASSIDLGAFGEQYF. The CDR3 DNA is TGTGCCAGTAGTATAGATCTAGGGGCATTTGGTGAGCAGTACTTC.

Comment on this clone: One end of the junction does not line up with germline, which may come from a read error. The chain has TRBV7-7 and TRBJ2-7; TRBD1 might be the D (5 bases). The CDR3 spans 16 residues. Germline V gives CDR1 SSHAT, CDR2 FNYEAQ (reference sequence). In nucleotides, the CDR3 is TGTGCTAGCAGCGCCATGTCAGGGATGGGCCCTATTGAGCAGTACTTC. Translating it yields CASSAMSGMGPIEQYF. Variable domain in full (rest from reference TRBV7-7 and TRBJ2-7): GAGVSQSPRYKVTKRGQDVTLRCDPISSHATLYWYQQALGQGPEFLTYFNYEAQPDKSGLPSDRFSAERPEGSISTLTIQRTEQRDSAMYRCASSAMSGMGPIEQYFGPGTRLTVT.

J is TRBJ2-3 and V is TRBV5-1; the match to TRBD2 covers 9 bases. V was clipped by 6 bases and J by 2 bases; unmatched bases: 7. Germline V gene data show CDR1 as SGHRS and CDR2 as YFSETQ. This CDR3 contains 15 residues. The CDR3 bases are TGCGCCAGCAAGGCTAGCGGGGATTACACAGATACGCAGTATTTT. Residues: CASKASGDYTDTQYF. Variable domain in full (rest from reference TRBV5-1 and TRBJ2-3): KAGVTQTPRYLIKTRGQQVTLSCSPISGHRSVSWYQQTPGQGLQFLFEYFSETQRNKGNFPGRFSGRQFSNSRSEMNVSTLELGDSALYLCASKASGDYTDTQYFGPGTRLTVL.